The clone carrying this T cell receptor (beta chain) was seen a handful of times. Its antigen is still unknown. This sample is part of a study of shared clonotypes between healthy human individuals. The overall study: Donors had three CD4 naive, three CD4 memory, two CD8 naive and one CD8 memory plate apiece.

General study points: The small donor group covered limited genetic and exposure diversity. Sharing across four donors was seen in 4.5% to 6.5% of naive CD4 clonotypes.

In the source study's methods: With immunoSEQ giving junction-only sequences and no quality scores, filtering differed. Assay used: immunoSEQ multiplex PCR; TCRdb lists only in-frame clones, some missing. V, J and clone size are taken as reported in that table, and D and trimming were inferred from the DNA itself. Among over a million clones, around 82% were seen once, and the ten largest hold 0.5% to 0.6%. V lost 3 bases and J 4 bases, leaving 9 bases between the germline ends. This CDR3 is 12 amino acids long. Germline assignment: CDR1 SQVTM and CDR2 ANQGSEA. This TCR derives from a young man in good health. Some clones in this sample may be carry-over from other donors' samples. The sequencing sample was made of memory CD4+ T cells from PBMCs. As to subset: CD45RA-negative fraction. This chain uses TRBV29-1 with TRBJ1-1; D ambiguous. DNA of the CDR3: TGCAGCGTTGAGTCATCGAGCACTGAAGCTTTCTTT. Protein sequence: CSVESSSTEAFF.